This TCR beta chain is drawn from a study of tumor-infiltrating lymphocytes in primary liver carcinoma. Looking at the study overall: Primary liver carcinoma in the patients was surgically resected. Sample counts of productive TCRbeta reads spanned roughly 3.5 to 7.5 million; these counts were similar across tissue types. Study-level points and caveats: Against blood, tumors held a significantly higher top-250-clone fraction (p = 0.039). Tumor-adjacent and tumor-blood pairs displayed less overlap than did pairs of tumor regions.

The researchers produced TCR beta cDNA from approximately 460 ng total RNA with a constant-region primer. Three rounds of nested multiplex PCR with slightly modified ARM-PCR produced TCR beta libraries. TRBV1-TRBV30 forward primers paired with a C-beta reverse primer drove the first two PCR rounds, about 10 cycles each. MiXCR was run by TCRdb on the multiplex PCR reads, yielding one entry per CDR3 protein. The profile shows approximately 300,000 distinct CDR3 sequences, approximately 60% of them singletons. CDR3 length equals 14 residues. Germline values: CDR1 SGHTA, CDR2 FQGTGA. Between the trimmed V and J ends, which lost 2 bases and 5 bases, there was a span of 12 bases. Blood RNA was derived from unsorted whole blood, and germline DNA was extracted too. With respect to this clonotype: The antigen is unknown.

The origin of this receptor is a man aged 40-49 years with primary liver carcinoma and hepatitis B virus infection. The V gene is TRBV7-3, the J gene TRBJ2-5; D is perhaps TRBD2 (6 bases). The sequenced sample was peripheral blood. DNA for the CDR3: TGTGCCAGCAGCTTAGGGGGAGGAGGCGAGACCCAGTACTTC. Translated, it gives CASSLGGGGETQYF.